Listed below are T cell receptor beta chains from one sample, sequenced in a study of cytomegalovirus exposure and HLA in healthy donors. TCRdb keeps only in-frame clones here, not all; method: immunoSEQ multiplex PCR. The top ten hold roughly 2.3% of the sample, which has about 180,000 clones, roughly 80% seen once. Material for sequencing was PBMCs. These receptors originate from a male donor in good health and CMV-seronegative. Each CDR3 is given with its conserved first and last residue. A D gene is named only where the DNA matches it firmly. Clone size, where shown, is once, few, many, or a class for clones that have expanded.

d_gene: TRBD2; v_gene: TRBV9; j_gene: TRBJ2-3; abundance: NA; CDR3aa: CASSVSLGLAGGPDTQYF; CDR3nt: TGTGCCAGCAGCGTATCCCTGGGACTAGCGGGAGGGCCAGATACGCAGTATTTT
d_gene: NA; v_gene: TRBV15; j_gene: TRBJ2-1; abundance: NA; CDR3aa: CATSRETRSYNEQFF; CDR3nt: TGTGCCACCAGCAGAGAGACTCGATCCTACAATGAGCAGTTCTTC
d_gene: NA; v_gene: TRBV5-6; j_gene: TRBJ1-6; abundance: NA; CDR3aa: CASSHSGPVALHF; CDR3nt: TGTGCCAGCAGCCACAGCGGGCCAGTCGCCCTCCACTTT
d_gene: NA; v_gene: TRBV10-3; j_gene: TRBJ2-2; abundance: NA; CDR3aa: CAIRYGGTSNTGELFF; CDR3nt: TGTGCCATCAGATACGGGGGGACATCGAACACCGGGGAGCTGTTTTTT
d_gene: TRBD1; v_gene: TRBV5-4; j_gene: TRBJ2-1; abundance: once; CDR3aa: CASSFGQGAYNEQFF; CDR3nt: TGTGCCAGCAGCTTCGGACAGGGGGCCTACAATGAGCAGTTCTTC
d_gene: NA; v_gene: TRBV5-4; j_gene: TRBJ2-6; abundance: NA; CDR3aa: CASSPAKTTGANVLTF; CDR3nt: TGTGCCAGCAGCCCCGCTAAGACAACTGGGGCCAACGTCCTGACTTTC
d_gene: TRBD1; v_gene: TRBV5-6; j_gene: TRBJ2-7; abundance: NA; CDR3aa: CASSLGGGQGSPYEQYF; CDR3nt: TGTGCCAGCAGCTTGGGGGGAGGACAGGGGTCACCTTACGAGCAGTACTTC
d_gene: TRBD2; v_gene: TRBV29-1; j_gene: TRBJ2-7; abundance: NA; CDR3aa: CSVATSVIPYEQYF; CDR3nt: TGCAGCGTTGCGACTAGCGTCATCCCCTACGAGCAGTACTTC
d_gene: NA; v_gene: TRBV5-4; j_gene: TRBJ1-2; abundance: NA; CDR3aa: CASSFPGWRDGYTF; CDR3nt: TGTGCCAGCAGCTTTCCGGGGTGGCGAGATGGCTACACCTTC
d_gene: TRBD1; v_gene: TRBV27; j_gene: TRBJ2-3; abundance: NA; CDR3aa: CASSLRDRGTDTQYF; CDR3nt: TGTGCCAGCAGTTTAAGGGACAGGGGAACAGATACGCAGTATTTT
d_gene: TRBD2; v_gene: TRBV6-5; j_gene: TRBJ2-7; abundance: NA; CDR3aa: CASSYSGTSIGYEQYF; CDR3nt: TGTGCCAGCAGTTACTCCGGGACTAGCATTGGGTACGAGCAGTACTTC
d_gene: TRBD1; v_gene: TRBV18; j_gene: TRBJ2-7; abundance: NA; CDR3aa: CASSPNTGGNSYEQYF; CDR3nt: TGTGCCAGCTCACCAAATACAGGGGGCAACTCCTACGAGCAGTACTTC
d_gene: TRBD2; v_gene: TRBV13; j_gene: TRBJ2-1; abundance: NA; CDR3aa: CASSSGLANAYNEQFF; CDR3nt: TGTGCCAGCAGCTCGGGACTAGCGAACGCCTACAATGAGCAGTTCTTC
d_gene: NA; v_gene: TRBV6-1; j_gene: TRBJ1-3; abundance: NA; CDR3aa: CASSEDPVGGNTIYF; CDR3nt: TGTGCCAGCAGTGAAGACCCAGTTGGTGGAAACACCATATATTTT
d_gene: NA; v_gene: TRBV10-3; j_gene: TRBJ2-7; abundance: NA; CDR3aa: CAISDSSYEQYF; CDR3nt: TGTGCCATCAGTGATAGTAGCTACGAGCAGTACTTC
d_gene: NA; v_gene: TRBV19; j_gene: TRBJ1-1; abundance: NA; CDR3aa: CASKQWKNTEAFF; CDR3nt: TGTGCCAGTAAACAGTGGAAAAACACTGAAGCTTTCTTT
d_gene: TRBD1; v_gene: TRBV5-1; j_gene: TRBJ1-2; abundance: NA; CDR3aa: CASSSWTGGDGYTF; CDR3nt: TGCGCCAGCAGCTCTTGGACAGGGGGGGATGGCTACACCTTC
d_gene: NA; v_gene: TRBV7-9; j_gene: TRBJ1-1; abundance: NA; CDR3aa: CASSLGGRTNTEAFF; CDR3nt: TGTGCCAGCAGCCTGGGGGGACGGACGAACACTGAAGCTTTCTTT
d_gene: NA; v_gene: TRBV6-6; j_gene: TRBJ2-7; abundance: few; CDR3aa: CASARGTYEQYF; CDR3nt: TGTGCCAGCGCTCGGGGGACCTACGAGCAGTACTTC
d_gene: TRBD1; v_gene: TRBV2; j_gene: TRBJ2-7; abundance: NA; CDR3aa: CASRITGGTGEQYF; CDR3nt: TGTGCCAGCAGGATAACAGGGGGTACGGGCGAGCAGTACTTC
d_gene: TRBD1; v_gene: TRBV7-9; j_gene: TRBJ1-4; abundance: NA; CDR3aa: CASSFGTDNEKLFF; CDR3nt: TGTGCCAGCAGCTTCGGGACAGACAATGAAAAACTGTTTTTT
d_gene: NA; v_gene: TRBV29-1; j_gene: TRBJ2-5; abundance: once; CDR3aa: CSALGDQETQYF; CDR3nt: TGCAGCGCGTTAGGGGACCAAGAGACCCAGTACTTC
d_gene: TRBD2; v_gene: TRBV4-1; j_gene: TRBJ2-3; abundance: NA; CDR3aa: CASSQLGTRFLDTQYF; CDR3nt: TGCGCCAGCAGCCAATTGGGGACTAGGTTCTTAGATACGCAGTATTTT
d_gene: NA; v_gene: TRBV7-8; j_gene: TRBJ2-7; abundance: once; CDR3aa: CASSKALYEQYF; CDR3nt: TGTGCCAGCAGCAAAGCCCTCTACGAGCAGTACTTC
d_gene: TRBD1; v_gene: TRBV27; j_gene: TRBJ2-1; abundance: NA; CDR3aa: CASSARQGAYDSGTYNEQFF; CDR3nt: TGTGCCAGCAGTGCCCGACAGGGGGCGTATGATAGCGGGACCTACAATGAGCAGTTCTTC
d_gene: NA; v_gene: TRBV15; j_gene: TRBJ2-3; abundance: NA; CDR3aa: CATSRGGAREQDTQYF; CDR3nt: TGTGCCACCAGCAGAGGAGGGGCACGGGAGCAGGATACGCAGTATTTT
d_gene: NA; v_gene: TRBV6-5; j_gene: TRBJ1-5; abundance: few; CDR3aa: CASMRGEGQPQHF; CDR3nt: TGTGCCAGCATGAGGGGGGAGGGTCAGCCCCAGCATTTT
d_gene: TRBD1; v_gene: TRBV9; j_gene: TRBJ2-6; abundance: NA; CDR3aa: CASSAQGQGLSGANVLTF; CDR3nt: TGTGCCAGCAGCGCCCAGGGACAGGGACTCTCTGGGGCCAACGTCCTGACTTTC
d_gene: TRBD1; v_gene: TRBV5-4; j_gene: TRBJ2-2; abundance: NA; CDR3aa: CASSSWSGQGVYTGELFF; CDR3nt: TGTGCCAGCAGCTCTTGGTCGGGACAGGGGGTGTACACCGGGGAGCTGTTTTTT
d_gene: NA; v_gene: TRBV10-3; j_gene: TRBJ2-5; abundance: NA; CDR3aa: CAISDGQQYF; CDR3nt: TGTGCCATCAGTGATGGGCAGCAGTACTTC
d_gene: TRBD1; v_gene: TRBV27; j_gene: TRBJ2-1; abundance: NA; CDR3aa: CASSLLARQGAYDEQFF; CDR3nt: TGTGCCAGCAGTTTACTGGCACGACAGGGGGCTTACGATGAGCAGTTCTTC
d_gene: TRBD2; v_gene: TRBV14; j_gene: TRBJ2-2; abundance: NA; CDR3aa: CASSLLAGGTGELFF; CDR3nt: TGTGCCAGCAGCCTCCTAGCGGGGGGCACCGGGGAGCTGTTTTTT
d_gene: NA; v_gene: TRBV6-6; j_gene: TRBJ2-7; abundance: NA; CDR3aa: CASSYVNPPYYEQYF; CDR3nt: TGTGCCAGCAGTTATGTAAACCCCCCCTACTACGAGCAGTACTTC
d_gene: NA; v_gene: TRBV4-3; j_gene: TRBJ2-7; abundance: NA; CDR3aa: CASSQVPAAYEQYF; CDR3nt: TGCGCCAGCAGCCAAGTACCGGCGGCTTACGAGCAGTACTTC
d_gene: NA; v_gene: TRBV4-1; j_gene: TRBJ2-7; abundance: NA; CDR3aa: CASSHSPGQSYTGEQYF; CDR3nt: TGCGCCAGCAGCCACAGCCCCGGACAGTCGTATACAGGCGAGCAGTACTTC
d_gene: NA; v_gene: TRBV5-8; j_gene: TRBJ2-7; abundance: once; CDR3aa: CASSLIGRGSYEQYF; CDR3nt: TGTGCCAGCAGCTTGATCGGCCGGGGCTCCTACGAGCAGTACTTC
d_gene: NA; v_gene: TRBV28; j_gene: TRBJ2-3; abundance: NA; CDR3aa: CASSLELYTQYF; CDR3nt: TGTGCCAGCAGTTTAGAGCTTTATACGCAGTATTTT